The clone carrying this T cell receptor (beta chain) was detected a few times. The germline V gene encodes CDR1 SGHRS and CDR2 YFSETQ. Trimming at V came to 4 bases and at J to 0 bases, leaving 9 bases not matched to a gene. The CDR3 sequence is 16 residues long. Clones were read by immunoSEQ multiplex PCR, and TCRdb kept only the in-frame ones, dropping some. In the table there are tens of thousands of clones, about 87% of which are singletons. Blood specimens came from baseline, cycle 4 day 1, and cycle 7 day 1. This sample is drawn from a study of OX40 agonist ivuxolimab in advanced cancers. The V gene is TRBV5-1, the J gene TRBJ2-7, with 8 bases lining up with TRBD2. This sample comprised CD4+ or CD8+ T cells sorted from blood, obtained in a trial of the OX40 agonist ivuxolimab. The receptor's source is an adult with an advanced solid tumor such as melanoma, head and neck, liver or kidney cancer. The DNA for the CDR3 is TGCGCCAGCAGCCCGGGAGGGGTCGCGGGCTCCTACGAGCAGTACTTC. Protein product: CASSPGGVAGSYEQYF.